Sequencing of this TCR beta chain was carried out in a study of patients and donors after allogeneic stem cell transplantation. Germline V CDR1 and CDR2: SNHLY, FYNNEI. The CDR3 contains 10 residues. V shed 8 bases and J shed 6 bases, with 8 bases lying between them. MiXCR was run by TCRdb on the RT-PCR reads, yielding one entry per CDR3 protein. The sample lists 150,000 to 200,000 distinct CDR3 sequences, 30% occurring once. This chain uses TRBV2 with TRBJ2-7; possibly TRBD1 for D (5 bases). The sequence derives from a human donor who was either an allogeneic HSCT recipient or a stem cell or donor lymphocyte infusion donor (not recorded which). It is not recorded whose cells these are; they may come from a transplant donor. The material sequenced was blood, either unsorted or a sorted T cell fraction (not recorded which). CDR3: CASGAFEQYF. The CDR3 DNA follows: TGTGCCAGCGGGGCCTTCGAGCAGTACTTC.